This T cell receptor beta chain was retrieved from a study of T cell repertoires in cytomegalovirus infection. The wider study: Shared public TCR beta signatures pointed to both CMV infection and a matching HLA type.

Broader study findings: Within the response measured ex vivo, HLA-C-restricted CMV-specific TCR beta clonotypes were dominant.

This clonotype was found a few times. Its antigen is not known. TCRdb reanalysed the reads using MiXCR and keeps one entry per CDR3 protein. The sample lists 200,000 to 250,000 distinct CDR3 sequences, 22% occurring once. Sequenced input: CD8+ T cells from PBMCs. The TCR was taken from a human donor in good health (CMV status not recorded). Some clones in this sample may be carry-over from other donors' samples.

CDR3 coding DNA: TGTGCTAACCCCGGGGCCCTGCTCTGGTACGAGCAGTACTTC. Translated: CANPGALLWYEQYF. The chain is built from TRBV12-5 and TRBJ2-7; D tentatively reads TRBD1 or TRBD2 (5 bases each). Trimming cost V 10 bases and J 4 bases, with 20 bases left between them. There are 14 residues in the CDR3. Per germline, CDR1 LGHNT and CDR2 FRNRAP.